The source of this TCR beta chain is a study of cytomegalovirus exposure and HLA in healthy donors (dated by TCRdb to 2016 to 2017). With respect to the entire study: According to an earlier analysis of a few hundred of the donors, about 170 million T cells yielded roughly 110 million unique TCR beta sequences and 250 to 350 Gb of sequence data. A later genetic analysis used genome-wide SNP genotypes for 398 of the 666 donors, treating that subset as a discovery cohort. The aim of the study was to test whether cataloging public T cell receptors could identify signatures of past pathogen exposure. High-throughput TCR immunosequencing, statistical association of individual TCRs with disease status, and machine learning were combined to predict cytomegalovirus infection status. Class I and class II HLA loci were covered by the typing at four-digit resolution. Several DR-DQ haplotypes were treated as single units for association and clustering because of strong linkage in the cohort. Using immunosequencing, the study profiled T cell repertoires from 666 subjects and related those repertoires to cytomegalovirus serostatus. Every repertoire in the discovery cohort had been generated on one and the same sequencing platform. Among the roughly 390 genotyped donors, 81% belonged to the genetic ancestry cluster associated with self-reported Caucasian donors. Approximately 310 gigabases of sequencing data and around 80 million unique TCR sequences made up an early release that covered approximately 620 HLA-typed donors. On average, roughly 250,000 unique TCR beta nucleotide sequences were sequenced per donor among several hundred genotyped donors of the cohort, with roughly 18% of those sequences being non-productive. The later analysis used no new phenotypic data to find candidate immune exposures, relying instead on TCR beta sequences and their occurrence across donors. The number of typed donors differed by locus: about 620-640 for A, B, C, DRB1 and DQB1; 500 to 550 for DQA1; fewer than 610 for DPA1; and 400 to 480 for DPB1. Besides the first cohort of some 670 subjects, a separate validation cohort made up of around 120 different subjects was used. An earlier analysis of 587 of the donors used high-throughput TCR beta sequencing to judge whether each TCR beta V gene segment behaved as functional or pseudogenic. A later analysis re-examined previously published TCR beta repertoires from hundreds of donors and added high-resolution HLA genotyping to investigate patterns of TCR occurrence. Donor age, sex, ethnicity and CMV serostatus were collected together with the repertoire data.

Libraries were built with the immunoSEQ multiplex PCR assay. A mixture of 60 forward primers for TCR Vbeta segments and 13 reverse primers for TCR Jbeta segments was used in the multiplex PCR. A multiplex PCR assay on genomic DNA amplified the CDR3 region of rearranged TCR beta genes. Amplified TCR beta libraries were sequenced as 87-base-pair reads on the Illumina HiSeq System. For the original study's pipeline: A later analysis tallied roughly 80 million unique TCR beta chains across the 700 or so repertoires, and some 12 million of those chains were shared by two or more donors. To remove PCR and sequencing errors, raw reads were error-corrected and collapsed into unique sequences using a nearest-neighbor algorithm that merged closely related sequences. To assign V, D and J gene segments, CDR3 sequences were aligned to IMGT reference sequences. For a sequence to be retained, a match of at least six nucleotides to both a V gene segment and a J gene segment was required. Rearrangements were called productive when the CDR3 lacked stop codons and stayed in frame with V and J; all others were non-productive. CDR3 was defined by IMGT convention, running from the second conserved V-encoded cysteine to the conserved J-encoded phenylalanine. The earlier analysis of approximately 590 of the donors excluded any sequence lacking an unambiguous match to a single V gene segment. An earlier analysis of approximately 590 of the donors classified V segments as functional when productive rearrangements were above 56.7% and as segregating when the standard deviation between donors was above 5%. To diagnose cytomegalovirus status from the catalog of TCR beta chain sequences, a statistical classification framework was built. In a later analysis, V and J genes were assigned by comparing TCR nucleotide sequences against IMGT/GENE-DB human TR gene sequences. The TCRdist pipeline was used in a later analysis to assign CDR3 sequences and most-parsimonious VDJ recombination scenarios. In a later analysis, every TCR beta chain was defined by the combination of its CDR3 amino acid sequence and its V-gene family, and reads without a unique V-gene family were dropped. In a later analysis, 450 to 600 highly shared, low-generation-probability nucleotide sequences were removed to address suspected cross-contamination and a sequencing artifact. In a later analysis, a clonal expansion index was calculated for each public chain from normalized within-repertoire ranks of inferred template counts. A later analysis computed generation probabilities with a VDJ recombination model fitted to out-of-frame rearrangements, and checked the results against IGoR. In a later analysis, hypergeometric tests were used to score TCR-TCR, TCR-HLA and TCR-CMV co-occurrence, with a repertoire-size bias correction applied to TCR pairs. False discovery rates were estimated in a later analysis by permuting HLA or CMV assignments 20 times. A later analysis grouped co-occurring TCRs with DBSCAN, adding TCRdist sequence similarity when clustering within HLA-allele-positive subsets. Repertoires with fewer than 30,000 or more than 120,000 public chains were left out of co-occurrence clustering, as were about 5 repertoires with anomalous nucleotide sharing. TCRdb retrieved this table from immuneACCESS and kept in-frame rearrangements only. Not all clones are present; in checked studies, unresolved V genes account for under half, and no reason is known for the remainder. V, J and clone size reflect that table, while D and trimming were determined from the DNA. A total of under 200,000 clones appear in this sample, approximately 80% of them only once. The leading ten clones occupy approximately 2.4% of the sample.

In its sample, this clone was seen once. It lacks a known antigen. Per-nucleotide qualities are absent, and no much larger clonotype sits a single base away. Trimming accounts for 10 bases at V and 1 base at J, while the number of junction bases matched to no gene is 8. CDR1 and CDR2, per the germline V gene (reference sequence), are LNHDA and SQIVND. Including the terminal cysteine and phenylalanine, the CDR3 comprises 14 residues. Left in the record is the CDR3 DNA by itself, 42 bases read in frame from the first base. The cohort consisted of approximately 670 healthy bone marrow donors. At the time of sampling, every cohort member was nominally healthy, though immune exposures that went unrecorded were likely present. The donor tested CMV seropositive, placing the donor among the approximately 310 seropositive members of the cohort. Every donor gave a peripheral blood sample, and the peripheral blood mononuclear cells from that sample were used for TCR beta sequencing. Genomic DNA was extracted from the blood cell samples with the Qiagen DNeasy Blood Extraction Kit.

Study-level results and caveats: When HLA alleles, especially DR and DQ, strongly co-occurred, attributing TCR associations to individual alleles was difficult. CMV serostatus was the only immune exposure information available for the cohort. In a later genetic analysis, a missense DCLRE1C variant was associated with V-gene and J-gene trimming of TCR beta chains, and the association was replicated in an independent cohort. Some IMGT-functional V segments, including TRBV6-2 and TRBV6-3, could not be told apart with the 87-base-pair reads, so those segments were excluded. An earlier analysis of around 500 of the donors showed that most TCR beta V segments appeared in productive rearrangements either about 90% or about 30% of the time, which broadly matched IMGT annotations. A cluster of highly shared sequence variants was judged likely to represent a technical artifact of the sequencing pipeline. The presence/absence analyses assumed that sequencing depth was roughly uniform across donors, and that assumption may not be true. Only TCR beta chains were sequenced in this cohort, and the absence of alpha or paired-chain data limited detectable features. In a later analysis, about 16,000 TCR beta sequences were associated with specific HLA alleles at a false discovery rate of 0.05. The study listed 150 to 200 TCR beta chains as associated with cytomegalovirus. Most TCR sequences were observed very rarely across donors, whereas some public TCRs were present in many individuals. Compared with equally common non-associated chains, HLA-associated TCR beta chains in a later analysis were more clonally expanded and had lower generation probabilities. In a later analysis, several top co-occurrence clusters were reported to appear linked to parvovirus B19, influenza, CMV and Epstein-Barr virus. Compared with the roughly 670-donor mean, donors in an Asian-associated ancestry cluster had fewer N-insertions in productive TCRs, according to a later genetic analysis. A later analysis found that most CMV-associated TCR beta chains appeared HLA-restricted, with HLA associations seemingly driven largely by CMV exposure. In a later analysis, the rate of TCR association differed among HLA loci, with DRB1 alleles having the most associated TCRs and HLA-C alleles having the fewest. Cytomegalovirus status was reported to be diagnosed by the classifier with high specificity and sensitivity in both the original and validation cohorts. Because counts were too low, seventeen rarely observed V segments, including chromosome 9 orphons, were excluded from the earlier analysis of around 590 of the donors. Correlated functional status among segregating V segments might be attributable to linkage disequilibrium, but an unknown experimental factor could not be ruled out. The authors suggested that the approach could potentially be extended to other disease states and immunological phenotypes. A further reported finding was that TCR beta sequences accurately predicted the HLA-A and HLA-B alleles for most subjects in the first cohort. HLA typing was unavailable for some donors at each locus, so association tests used only the typed subset. Three of the identified cytomegalovirus-associated TCR beta chains were confirmed in vitro to be specific for cytomegalovirus antigens.

The sample consisted of PBMCs. This clonotype was sampled from a woman between 40 and 50 years old in good health and CMV-seropositive. Recombination joined TRBV19 with TRBJ2-5; 8 junctional bases match TRBD2. The nucleotide sequence is given as TGTGCCACTAAGTTAGCGGGGTTCCAAGAGACCCAGTACTTC. Its protein reads: CATKLAGFQETQYF.